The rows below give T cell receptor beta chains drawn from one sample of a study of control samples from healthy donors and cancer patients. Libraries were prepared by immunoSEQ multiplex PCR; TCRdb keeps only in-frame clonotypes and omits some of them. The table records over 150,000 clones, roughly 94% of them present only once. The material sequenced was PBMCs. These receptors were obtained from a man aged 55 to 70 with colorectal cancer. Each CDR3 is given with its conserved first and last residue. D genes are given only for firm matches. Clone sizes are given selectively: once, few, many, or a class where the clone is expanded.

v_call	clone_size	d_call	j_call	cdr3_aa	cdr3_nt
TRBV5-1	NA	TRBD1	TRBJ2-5	CASRSTGTAQETQYF	TGCGCCAGCAGATCCACCGGGACAGCACAAGAGACCCAGTACTTC
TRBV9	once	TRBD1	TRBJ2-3	CASSEQGAIVDTQYF	TGTGCCAGCAGCGAACAGGGGGCAATCGTAGATACGCAGTATTTT
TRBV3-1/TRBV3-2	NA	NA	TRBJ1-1	CASSPGSMNTEAFF	TGTGCCAGCAGCCCCGGCTCCATGAACACTGAAGCTTTCTTT
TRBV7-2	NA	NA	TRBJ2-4	CASSFLALSNIQYF	TGTGCCAGCAGCTTCCTGGCCCTTTCAAACATTCAGTACTTC
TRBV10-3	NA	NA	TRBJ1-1	CAISESVGGMNTEAFF	TGTGCCATCAGTGAGTCGGTGGGCGGAATGAACACTGAAGCTTTCTTT
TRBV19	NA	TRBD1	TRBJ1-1	CASSITGVTEAFF	TGTGCCAGTAGCATTACAGGGGTCACTGAAGCTTTCTTT
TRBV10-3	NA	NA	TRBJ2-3	CAISDGAYPQYF	TGTGCCATCAGTGACGGGGCCTATCCCCAGTATTTT
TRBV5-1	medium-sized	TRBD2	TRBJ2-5	CASSLAGTSQETQYF	TGCGCCAGCAGCTTGGCCGGGACTAGCCAAGAGACCCAGTACTTC
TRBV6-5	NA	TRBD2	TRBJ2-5	CASRTSGQETQYF	TGTGCCAGCAGGACTAGCGGGCAAGAGACCCAGTACTTC
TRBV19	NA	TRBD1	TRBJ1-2	CASSFPGQGHYGYTF	TGTGCCAGTAGTTTCCCGGGACAGGGGCACTATGGCTACACCTTC
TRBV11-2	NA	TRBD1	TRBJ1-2	CASSLGQVVGYTF	TGTGCCAGCAGCTTGGGACAGGTCGTCGGCTACACCTTC
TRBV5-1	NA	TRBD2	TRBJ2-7	CASSSLVSGAHEQYF	TGCGCCAGCAGCTCCTTGGTTAGCGGGGCTCACGAGCAGTACTTC
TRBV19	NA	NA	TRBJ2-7	CASRPGTASYEQYF	TGTGCCAGTAGGCCCGGGACGGCCTCCTACGAGCAGTACTTC
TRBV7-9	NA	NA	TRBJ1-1	CASSSSTVNTEAFF	TGTGCCAGCAGCTCCTCTACAGTGAACACTGAAGCTTTCTTT
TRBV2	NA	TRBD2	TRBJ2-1	CASSPGLYNEQFF	TGTGCCAGCAGCCCGGGACTATACAATGAGCAGTTCTTC
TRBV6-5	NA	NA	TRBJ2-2	CASSPYTGELFF	TGTGCCAGCAGTCCCTACACCGGGGAGCTGTTTTTT
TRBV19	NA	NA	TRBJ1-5	CASSRRVGDYSNQPQHF	TGTGCCAGTAGCCGTCGGGTGGGGGACTATAGCAATCAGCCCCAGCATTTT
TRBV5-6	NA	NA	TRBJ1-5	CASSLAGVVGQPQHF	TGTGCCAGCAGCTTGGCAGGGGTGGTGGGTCAGCCCCAGCATTTT
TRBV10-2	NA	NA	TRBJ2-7	CASRALAAYEQYF	TGCGCCAGCAGGGCCCTCGCGGCCTACGAGCAGTACTTC
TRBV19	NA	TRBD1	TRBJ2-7	CASSIARQGHGDEQYF	TGTGCCAGTAGTATAGCCCGACAGGGTCACGGCGACGAGCAGTACTTC